The rows below give T cell receptor beta chains drawn from one sample of a study of cytomegalovirus exposure and HLA in healthy donors. Data came from immunoSEQ multiplex PCR; TCRdb stores just in-frame clones and leaves some out. This sample's table has over 80,000 clones. Sequenced: PBMCs. Receptors originate from a girl aged 5 to 17 in good health and CMV-seropositive. CDR3s include the opening cysteine and the closing phenylalanine or tryptophan. A D gene is named only where the DNA matches it firmly.

TRBJ1-6 | TRBV19 | TRBD1 | TGTGCCAGTAGTATAGTAGCAGGGGGTGGGAATTCACCCCTCCACTTT | CASSIVAGGGNSPLHF
TRBJ2-1 | TRBV25-1 | - | TGTGCCAGCAGTGAAGGCGGCGAGAGCTCCTACAATGAGCAGTTCTTC | CASSEGGESSYNEQFF
TRBJ2-1 | TRBV5-4 | TRBD2 | TGTGCCAGCAGCTTGGACCTAGCGGGGAACCAGTTCTTC | CASSLDLAGNQFF
TRBJ2-2 | TRBV30 | - | TGTGCCTGGAGCGCCGGGGAGCTGTTTTTT | CAWSAGELFF
TRBJ1-1 | TRBV6-5 | - | TGTGCCAGCAGTTGGGGCAACACTGAAGCTTTCTTT | CASSWGNTEAFF
TRBJ2-5 | TRBV9 | - | TGTGCCAGCAGCGTAGCAGGGATCGGAGAGACCCAGTACTTC | CASSVAGIGETQYF
TRBJ1-2 | TRBV6-1 | TRBD1 | TGTGCCAGCAGTGAAACCGGGACAGGGCGTTTATTAGCTAACTATGGCTACACCTTC | CASSETGTGRLLANYGYTF
TRBJ2-5 | TRBV9 | - | TGTGCCAGCAGCCCTCACAGGGATGAGACCCAGTACTTC | CASSPHRDETQYF
TRBJ2-5 | TRBV18 | - | TGTGCCAGCTCACCCCTAGAGACCCAGTACTTC | CASSPLETQYF
TRBJ2-5 | TRBV5-1 | - | TGCGCCAGCAGCTTTCTAGGGGGTTACCTAGAGACCCAGTACTTC | CASSFLGGYLETQYF
TRBJ1-5 | TRBV6-1 | - | TGTGCCAGCAGTGAGACCCGGGACAACCTCGGGAATCAGCCCCAGCATTTT | CASSETRDNLGNQPQHF
TRBJ2-2 | TRBV2 | TRBD2 | TGTGCCAGCAGTGACCGGGACTACCGATTGACGAACACCGGGGAGCTGTTTTTT | CASSDRDYRLTNTGELFF
TRBJ2-5 | TRBV29-1 | TRBD2 | TGCAGCGTCGGAGTTACAGCGGGGGGAAGAGAGACCCAGTACTTC | CSVGVTAGGRETQYF
TRBJ2-5 | TRBV6-7 | - | TGTGCCAGCAGTTACGTATTGCGGCCTCAAGAGACCCAGTACTTC | CASSYVLRPQETQYF
TRBJ1-4 | TRBV4-2 | TRBD1 | TGTGCCAGCAGCCGATTCAGGGGGATAGGAGAAAAACTGTTTTTT | CASSRFRGIGEKLFF
TRBJ1-1 | TRBV5-6 | - | TGTGCCAGCAGCACCTGGGGCAGGGAGGACACTGAAGCTTTCTTT | CASSTWGREDTEAFF
TRBJ1-6 | TRBV5-4 | - | TGTGCCAGCGCACTCCGGGACACCAATTCACCCCTCCACTTT | CASALRDTNSPLHF
TRBJ2-7 | TRBV6-5 | TRBD1 | TGTGCCAGCAGGAGATTTGACAGGGGAGACTACGAGCAGTACTTC | CASRRFDRGDYEQYF
TRBJ2-1 | TRBV4-3 | - | TGCGCCAGCAGCCAAGATATCGATCTCGCCGGTGAGCAGTTCTTC | CASSQDIDLAGEQFF
TRBJ1-2 | TRBV5-6 | - | TGTGCCAGCAGCTTGGGACTTCTAAACTATGGCTACACCTTC | CASSLGLLNYGYTF
TRBJ1-4 | TRBV6-5 | TRBD1 | TGTGCCAGCAGAGGTACAGGGGGCACAAATGAAAAACTGTTTTTT | CASRGTGGTNEKLFF
TRBJ1-1 | TRBV4-1 | TRBD1 | TGCGCCAGCACCAAGGGGGACCGACAGGGAATGAACACTGAAGCTTTCTTT | CASTKGDRQGMNTEAFF
TRBJ1-1 | TRBV28 | TRBD1 | TGTGCCAGCAACCTAAGGGACAGCACTGAAGCTTTCTTT | CASNLRDSTEAFF